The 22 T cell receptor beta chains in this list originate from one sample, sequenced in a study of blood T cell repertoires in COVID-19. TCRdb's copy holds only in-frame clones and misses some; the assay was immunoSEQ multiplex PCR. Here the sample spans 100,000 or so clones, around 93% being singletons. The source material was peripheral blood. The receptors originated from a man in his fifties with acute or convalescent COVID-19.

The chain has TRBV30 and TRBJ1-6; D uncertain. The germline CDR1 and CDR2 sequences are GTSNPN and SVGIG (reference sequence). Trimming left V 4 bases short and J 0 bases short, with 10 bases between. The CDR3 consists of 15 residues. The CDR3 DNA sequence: TGTGCCTGGACCGCACAGAGCTCCTATAATTCACCCCTCCACTTT. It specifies CAWTAQSSYNSPLHF.

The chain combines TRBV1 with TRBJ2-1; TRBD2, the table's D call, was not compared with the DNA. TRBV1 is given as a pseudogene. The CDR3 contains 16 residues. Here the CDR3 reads CTSSQDGGAPYNEQFF. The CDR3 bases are TGCACCAGCAGCCAAGATGGGGGGGCCCCCTACAATGAGCAGTTCTTC.

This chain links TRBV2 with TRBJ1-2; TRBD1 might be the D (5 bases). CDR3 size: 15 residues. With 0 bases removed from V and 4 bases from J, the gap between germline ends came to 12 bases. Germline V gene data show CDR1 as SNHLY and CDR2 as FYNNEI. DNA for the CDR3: TGTGCCAGCAGTGAAGCCGGGAGGGGAGGCTATGGCTACACCTTC. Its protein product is CASSEAGRGGYGYTF.

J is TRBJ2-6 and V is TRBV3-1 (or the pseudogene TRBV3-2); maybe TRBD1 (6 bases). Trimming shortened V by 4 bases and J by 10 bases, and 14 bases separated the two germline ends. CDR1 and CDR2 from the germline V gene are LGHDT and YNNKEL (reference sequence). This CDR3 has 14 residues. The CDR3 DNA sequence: TGTGCCAGCAGCCTAAGGACAGCTCGAAACGTCCTGACTTTC. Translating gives CASSLRTARNVLTF.

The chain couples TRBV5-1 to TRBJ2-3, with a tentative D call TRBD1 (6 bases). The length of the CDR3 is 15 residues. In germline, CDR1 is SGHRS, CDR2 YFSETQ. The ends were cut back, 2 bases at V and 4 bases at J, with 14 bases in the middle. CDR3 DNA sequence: TGCGCCAGCAGCTTCTTGGGGGCAAGCCCAGATACGCAGTATTTT. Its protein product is CASSFLGASPDTQYF.

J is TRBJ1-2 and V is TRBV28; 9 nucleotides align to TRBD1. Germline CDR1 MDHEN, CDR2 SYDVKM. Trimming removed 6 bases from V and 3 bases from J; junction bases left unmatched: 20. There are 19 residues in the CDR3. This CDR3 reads CASRPPLGDRVYTYYGYTF. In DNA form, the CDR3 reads TGTGCCAGCAGGCCACCTCTAGGGGACAGGGTCTATACATACTATGGCTACACCTTC.

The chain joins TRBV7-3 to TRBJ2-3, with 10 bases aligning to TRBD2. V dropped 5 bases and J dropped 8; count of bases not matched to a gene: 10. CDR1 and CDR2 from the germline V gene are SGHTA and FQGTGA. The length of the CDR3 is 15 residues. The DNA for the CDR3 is TGTGCCAGCAGCGAATCTAGCGGGGGCCCTGCTACGCAGTATTTT. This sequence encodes CASSESSGGPATQYF.

The CDR3 region is CASSLEGSPLHF. The CDR3 nucleotides are TGTGCCAGCAGCTTAGAGGGGTCACCCCTCCACTTT. This sequence joins TRBV7-9 and TRBJ1-6; possibly TRBD1 for D (5 bases). Trimming took 1 base from V and 10 from J, leaving 5 bases between them. Per the germline V gene, CDR1 is SEHNR and CDR2 is FQNEAQ (reference sequence). This CDR3 contains 12 residues.

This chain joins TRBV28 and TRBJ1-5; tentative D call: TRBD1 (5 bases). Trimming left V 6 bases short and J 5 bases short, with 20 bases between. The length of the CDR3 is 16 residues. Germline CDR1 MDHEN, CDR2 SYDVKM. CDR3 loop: CASRLPTGLLDQPQHF. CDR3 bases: TGTGCCAGCAGGCTCCCGACGGGACTTCTAGATCAGCCCCAGCATTTT. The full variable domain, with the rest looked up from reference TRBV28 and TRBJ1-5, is DVKVTQSSRYLVKRTGEKVFLECVQDMDHENMFWYRQDPGLGLRLIYFSYDVKMKEKGDIPEGYSVSREKKERFSLILESASTNQTSMYLCASRLPTGLLDQPQHFGDGTRLSIL.

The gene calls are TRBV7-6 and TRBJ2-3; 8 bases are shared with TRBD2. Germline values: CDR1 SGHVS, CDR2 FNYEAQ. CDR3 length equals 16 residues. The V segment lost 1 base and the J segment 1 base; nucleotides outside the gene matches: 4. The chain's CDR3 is CASSLGAGGGTDTQYF. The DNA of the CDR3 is TGTGCCAGCAGCTTAGGGGCGGGGGGAGGCACAGATACGCAGTATTTT.

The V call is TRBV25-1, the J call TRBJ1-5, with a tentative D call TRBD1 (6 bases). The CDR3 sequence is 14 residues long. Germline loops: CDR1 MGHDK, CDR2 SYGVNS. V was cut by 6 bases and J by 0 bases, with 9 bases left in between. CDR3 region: CASRGAGSNQPQHF. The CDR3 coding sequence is TGTGCCAGCAGGGGGGCGGGTAGCAATCAGCCCCAGCATTTT.

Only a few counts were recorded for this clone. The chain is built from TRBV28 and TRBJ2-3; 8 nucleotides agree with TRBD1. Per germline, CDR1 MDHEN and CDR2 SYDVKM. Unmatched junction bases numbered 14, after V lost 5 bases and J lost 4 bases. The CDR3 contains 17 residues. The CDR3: CASSLHPAGGYADTQYF. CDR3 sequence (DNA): TGTGCCAGCAGTCTCCACCCCGCAGGGGGCTACGCAGATACGCAGTATTTT.

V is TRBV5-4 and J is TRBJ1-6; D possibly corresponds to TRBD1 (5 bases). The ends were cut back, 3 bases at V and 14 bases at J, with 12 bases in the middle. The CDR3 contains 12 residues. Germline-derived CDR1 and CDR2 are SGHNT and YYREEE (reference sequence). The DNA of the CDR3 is TGTGCCAGCAGCTCGGGGGGTCCTACCCTCCACTTT. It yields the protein CASSSGGPTLHF.

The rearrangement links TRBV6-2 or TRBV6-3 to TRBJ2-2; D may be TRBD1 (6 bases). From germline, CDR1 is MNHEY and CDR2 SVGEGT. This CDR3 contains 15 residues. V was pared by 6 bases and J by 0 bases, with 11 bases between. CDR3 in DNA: TGTGCCAGCAGCGCCGCAGGGGCGAACACCGGGGAGCTGTTTTTT. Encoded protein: CASSAAGANTGELFF.

In DNA form, the CDR3 reads TGTGCCAGCAGTGCCCCATGGGAGGAAAAACTGTTTTTT. Amino acid sequence: CASSAPWEEKLFF. The chain recombines TRBV2 with TRBJ1-4; D not resolved. CDR1 is SNHLY, CDR2 FYNNEI, per germline. V was shortened by 4 bases and J by 8 bases, with 11 bases between the two germline ends. The length of the CDR3 is 13 residues. The full variable domain, in which reference TRBV2 and TRBJ1-4 provide the parts outside the CDR3, is EPEVTQTPSHQVTQMGQEVILRCVPISNHLYFYWYRQILGQKVEFLVSFYNNEISEKSEIFDDQFSVERPDGSNFTLKIRSTKLEDSAMYFCASSAPWEEKLFFGSGTQLSVL.

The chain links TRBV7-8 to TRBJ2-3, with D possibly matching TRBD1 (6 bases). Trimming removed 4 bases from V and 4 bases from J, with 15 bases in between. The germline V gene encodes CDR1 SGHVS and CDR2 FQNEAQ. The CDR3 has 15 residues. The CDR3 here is CASSSRDRLADTQYF. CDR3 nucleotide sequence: TGTGCCAGCAGCTCAAGAGACAGGTTGGCAGATACGCAGTATTTT.

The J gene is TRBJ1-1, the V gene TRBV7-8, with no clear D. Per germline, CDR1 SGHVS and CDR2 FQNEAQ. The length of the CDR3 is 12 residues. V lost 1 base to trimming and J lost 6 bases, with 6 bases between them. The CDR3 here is CASSLVAAEAFF. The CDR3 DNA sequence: TGTGCCAGCAGCTTAGTAGCCGCTGAAGCTTTCTTT.

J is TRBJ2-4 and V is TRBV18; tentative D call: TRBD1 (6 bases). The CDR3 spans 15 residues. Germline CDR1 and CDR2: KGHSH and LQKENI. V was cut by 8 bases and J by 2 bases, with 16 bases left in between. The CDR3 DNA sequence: TGTGCCAGCCGTCCGACAGGATTTTCCAAAAACATTCAGTACTTC. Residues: CASRPTGFSKNIQYF.

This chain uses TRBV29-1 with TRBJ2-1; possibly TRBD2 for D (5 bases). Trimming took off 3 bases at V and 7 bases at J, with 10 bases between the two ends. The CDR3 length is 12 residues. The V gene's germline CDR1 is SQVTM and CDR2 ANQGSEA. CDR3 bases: TGCAGCGTTGACAGGCCGGGGAATGAGCAGTTCTTC. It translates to CSVDRPGNEQFF.

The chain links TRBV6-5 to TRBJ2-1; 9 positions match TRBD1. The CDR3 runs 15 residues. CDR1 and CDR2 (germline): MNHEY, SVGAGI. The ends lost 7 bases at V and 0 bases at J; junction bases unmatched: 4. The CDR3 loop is CASTLDRGSYNEQFF. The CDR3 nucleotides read TGTGCCAGCACCCTGGACAGGGGCTCCTACAATGAGCAGTTCTTC.

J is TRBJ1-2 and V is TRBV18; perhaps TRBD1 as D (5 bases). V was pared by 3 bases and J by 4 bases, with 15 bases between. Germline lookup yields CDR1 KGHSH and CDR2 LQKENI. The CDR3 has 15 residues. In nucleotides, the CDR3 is TGTGCCAGCTCACCTGTTCGACAGCCCCTCTATGGCTACACCTTC. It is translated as CASSPVRQPLYGYTF.

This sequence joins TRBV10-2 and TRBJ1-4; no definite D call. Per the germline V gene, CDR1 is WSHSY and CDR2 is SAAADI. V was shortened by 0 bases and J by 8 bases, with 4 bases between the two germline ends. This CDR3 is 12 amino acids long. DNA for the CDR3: TGCGCCAGCAGTGAGTCGCGGGAAAAACTGTTTTTT. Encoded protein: CASSESREKLFF.